The TCR beta chain under discussion was sequenced for a study of T cells in localized non-small cell lung cancer. On this clone itself: The antigen is unknown.

Using immunoSEQ multiplex PCR, the repertoire was profiled, and TCRdb retains in-frame clones only, with some absent. The table includes 23,000 or so clones, about 92% detected once. Germline CDR1 reads LGHNA; CDR2 reads YSLEER. Trimming removed 5 bases from V and 9 bases from J; junction bases left unmatched: 13. This CDR3 spans 16 amino acids. Findings and limits, study-wide: In adjacent lung appeared a median about 58 of the top 100 tumor clones. Elevated circulating T cell density in blood was associated with longer overall survival. Sequencing was limited to one tumor region, leaving the possibility of heterogeneity open. T cell clonality was highest in uninvolved adjacent lung, above tumor.

V gene TRBV4-3 combines with J gene TRBJ2-1; 10 positions agree with TRBD2. Sequenced material: peripheral blood, taken before any cancer treatment. The clonotype comes from a man aged 35-69 years with stage III squamous cell lung carcinoma. CDR3 in amino acids: CASSIHLSGGAFEQFF. The CDR3 DNA reads as TGCGCCAGCAGCATCCACCTCAGCGGGGGGGCCTTTGAGCAGTTCTTC.